This T cell receptor beta chain was captured by sequencing in a study of cytomegalovirus exposure and HLA in healthy donors. Findings and caveats of the study: It was confirmed in vitro that a few of the CMV-associated chains were specific for CMV antigens. For cytomegalovirus status, the classifier reportedly gave diagnoses with high specificity and sensitivity.

Points on this clone: Its antigen is undetermined.

Generated by immunoSEQ multiplex PCR, the TCRdb table keeps only in-frame clones and is missing some. The data contain about 170,000 clones, approximately 86% of them singletons. CDR3 length: 14 amino acids. CDR1 is MDHEN, CDR2 SYDVKM, per germline. Trimming left V 7 bases short and J 3 bases short, with 13 bases between. Sequences were obtained from PBMCs. The V and J genes are TRBV28 and TRBJ1-5; D gene unclear. The clonotype originates from a man younger than 35 in good health and CMV-seropositive. This chain's CDR3 is CASTEHGVNQPQHF. CDR3 DNA sequence: TGTGCCAGCACCGAACACGGAGTCAATCAGCCCCAGCATTTT.